These 31 T cell receptor beta chains originate from one sample sequenced in a study of Ad26.COV2.S vaccination and SARS-CoV-2 variants. The assay was immunoSEQ multiplex PCR, and TCRdb's table has in-frame clones only and misses some. The sample contains about 350,000 clones, approximately 90% of which appear only once. Treatment: over 15 received Ad26.COV2.S at low or high dose, single or two shots; a few received placebo; per-sample allocation not given. The study sampled participants on day 63 after the first vaccine or placebo injection. The sample in question was peripheral blood, obtained in a trial of Ad26.COV2.S vaccine versus placebo. The receptors shown here come from a person between 18 and 65 years old who received the Ad26.COV2.S COVID-19 vaccine or a placebo.

The chain carries TRBV6-5 and TRBJ2-7; D call uncertain. Between the trimmed V and J ends, which lost 0 bases and 7 bases, there was a span of 10 bases. The CDR3 runs 13 residues. Germline lookup yields CDR1 MNHEY and CDR2 SVGAGI. CDR3 DNA: TGTGCCAGCAGTTACTCGAGTCAACGGGAGCAGTACTTC. This gives the protein CASSYSSQREQYF.

This chain links TRBV11-2 with TRBJ2-2; D is ambiguous. CDR3 length: 12 amino acids. The germline V gene has CDR1 SGHAT and CDR2 FQNNGV. The germline V and J ends were trimmed by 3 bases and 6 bases, with 5 bases remaining between them. This chain's CDR3 is CASSFAAGELFF. The CDR3 region has the DNA TGTGCCAGCAGCTTCGCGGCCGGGGAGCTGTTTTTT.

The rearrangement links TRBV7-8 to TRBJ2-7, with 7 bases identical to TRBD1. The CDR3 spans 14 residues. Germline CDR1 and CDR2: SGHVS and FQNEAQ. The trim removed 5 bases at V and 2 bases at J, leaving 6 bases unmatched. CDR3 in DNA: TGTGCCAGCAGCCTACAGGGACAGACCTACGAGCAGTACTTC. It translates to CASSLQGQTYEQYF.

V and J are TRBV27 and TRBJ1-1, with D uncertain. CDR3 length equals 13 residues. V lost 5 bases, J lost 1 base, and 8 bases lay in between. The V gene's germline CDR1 is MNHEY and CDR2 SMNVEV (reference sequence). The CDR3 bases are TGTGCCAGCAGTCATTGGGAGAACACTGAAGCTTTCTTT. Protein sequence: CASSHWENTEAFF.

The genes are TRBV7-9 and TRBJ2-2; D unresolved. Trimming stripped 10 bases from V and 7 bases from J, with 13 bases between. CDR3 length equals 12 residues. In germline, CDR1 is SEHNR, CDR2 FQNEAQ (reference sequence). In nucleotides, the CDR3 is TGTGCCACCAAACCAGGCAACGGGGAGCTGTTTTTT. Translation: CATKPGNGELFF.

The chain has TRBV3-1 (or the pseudogene TRBV3-2) and TRBJ2-1; D is unclear. Deletions cut 8 bases from V and 2 bases from J, with 10 bases between. The CDR3 consists of 13 residues. Per the germline V gene, CDR1 is LGHDT and CDR2 is YNNKEL (reference sequence). CDR3 protein: CASSIAAYNEQFF. The DNA for the CDR3 is TGTGCCAGCTCGATCGCAGCCTACAATGAGCAGTTCTTC.

V gene TRBV9 combines with J gene TRBJ1-2, with D uncertain. Germline V gene sequence: CDR1 SGDLS, CDR2 YYNGEE. The CDR3 spans 8 residues. The CDR3 here is CAQIGYTF. In DNA form, the CDR3 reads TGTGCGCAGATCGGCTACACCTTC.

The sample holds a few counts of this clone. This rearrangement joins TRBV7-8 to TRBJ1-6; possibly TRBD1 for D (5 bases). Trimming pared 2 bases from V and 9 bases from J, leaving 14 bases between. CDR1 SGHVS and CDR2 FQNEAQ come from the germline V gene. This CDR3 is 15 amino acids long. CDR3 loop: CASSLIIGGGSPLHF. Written as DNA, the CDR3 is TGTGCCAGCAGCTTAATCATTGGGGGGGGTTCACCCCTCCACTTT.

This clone turned up a few times. The chain couples TRBV2 to TRBJ2-2; D is possibly TRBD1 (6 bases). The germline V gene has CDR1 SNHLY and CDR2 FYNNEI. This CDR3 has 13 amino acids. V was clipped by 6 bases and J by 6 bases, with 11 bases between them. Here the CDR3 reads CASRSDSPGELFF. CDR3 nucleotides: TGTGCCAGCAGATCGGACAGCCCCGGGGAGCTGTTTTTT.

The V gene is TRBV29-1, the J gene TRBJ1-2; D is ambiguous. Trimming left V 3 bases short and J 6 bases short, with 11 bases between. CDR1 and CDR2 from the germline V gene are SQVTM and ANQGSEA. The CDR3 is 12 amino acids. In DNA form, the CDR3 reads TGCAGCGTTGACTCAGAGAACAATGGCTACACCTTC. Translated: CSVDSENNGYTF.

CDR3 sequence reads: CASSLVNSDFSSGNTIYF. Here the CDR3 DNA reads TGTGCCAGCAGCTTAGTAAACTCCGACTTCAGCTCTGGAAACACCATATATTTT. This rearrangement joins TRBV7-8 to TRBJ1-3; no clear D gene. The length of the CDR3 is 18 residues. Germline-derived CDR1 and CDR2 are SGHVS and FQNEAQ. The ends were cut back, 1 base at V and 0 bases at J, with 16 bases in the middle.

This clone has only a few counts. This sequence joins TRBV28 and TRBJ1-1; D remains unclear. Trimming cost V 7 bases and J 3 bases, with 12 bases left between them. Germline V CDR1 and CDR2: MDHEN, SYDVKM. This CDR3 region has 13 residues. The CDR3 DNA follows: TGTGCCAGCAAACTGGGGAGGGACACTGAAGCTTTCTTT. Its protein product is CASKLGRDTEAFF. The entire variable domain, with the rest obtained from reference TRBV28 and TRBJ1-1, is as follows: DVKVTQSSRYLVKRTGEKVFLECVQDMDHENMFWYRQDPGLGLRLIYFSYDVKMKEKGDIPEGYSVSREKKERFSLILESASTNQTSMYLCASKLGRDTEAFFGQGTRLTVV.

The J gene is TRBJ1-1, the V gene TRBV19, with TRBD1 matching over 7 bases. Germline CDR1 reads LNHDA; CDR2 reads SQIVND (reference sequence). Germline trimming cut 2 bases from V and 5 bases from J; bases unmatched to any gene: 2. The CDR3 totals 13 residues. The CDR3, as DNA: TGTGCCAGTAGTATAACACAGGGGACTGAAGCTTTCTTT. It encodes CASSITQGTEAFF.

The CDR3 sequence is CASSPDSSNQPQHF. In nucleotides, the CDR3 is TGTGCCAGCAGCCCCGACAGTTCTAATCAGCCCCAGCATTTT. This rearrangement joins TRBV3-1 (or the pseudogene TRBV3-2) to TRBJ1-5; tentative D call: TRBD1 (5 bases). There are 14 residues in the CDR3. The germline gives CDR1 LGHDT, CDR2 YNNKEL (reference sequence). Trimming pared 4 bases from V and 4 bases from J, leaving 11 bases between.

The CDR3 coding sequence is TGTGCCAGTAGTATACTTGCAGTGGCAGATCCTAACACTGAAGCTTTCTTT. It specifies CASSILAVADPNTEAFF. The chain is built from TRBV19 and TRBJ1-1, with unresolved D. The length of the CDR3 is 17 residues. The germline gives CDR1 LNHDA, CDR2 SQIVND (reference sequence). The V end lost 2 bases, the J end lost 2 bases, and 18 bases lay between the germline ends.

This rearrangement joins TRBV18 to TRBJ2-5; the D call may be TRBD1 or TRBD2 (7 bases each). Germline V gives CDR1 KGHSH, CDR2 LQKENI. The V and J ends lost 8 bases and 5 bases respectively, with 18 bases between them. The CDR3 loop spans 14 amino acids. CDR3 protein: CASGTGGQRETQYF. The CDR3 coding sequence is TGTGCCAGCGGAACGGGGGGACAGAGGGAGACCCAGTACTTC.

The chain employs TRBV4-2 and TRBJ2-5; no clear D gene. The CDR3 loop spans 14 amino acids. Germline V gene sequence: CDR1 LGHNA, CDR2 YNFKEQ. The V gene lost 0 bases and the J gene lost 2 bases, with 7 bases spanning the gap. CDR3 protein: CASSQDSLQETQYF. Here the CDR3 DNA reads TGTGCCAGCAGCCAAGATTCCCTTCAAGAGACCCAGTACTTC.

This clone has only a few counts. The gene calls are TRBV7-9 and TRBJ2-3; D unclear. From germline, CDR1 is SEHNR and CDR2 FQNEAQ (reference sequence). CDR3 size: 12 residues. V was pared by 1 base and J by 8 bases, with 7 bases between. This CDR3 is CASSLELGTQYF. DNA for the CDR3: TGTGCCAGCAGCTTAGAATTAGGTACGCAGTATTTT. Full variable domain (missing parts from reference TRBV7-9 and TRBJ2-3): DTGVSQNPRHKITKRGQNVTFRCDPISEHNRLYWYRQTLGQGPEFLTYFQNEAQLEKSRLLSDRFSAERPKGSFSTLEIQRTEQGDSAMYLCASSLELGTQYFGPGTRLTVL.

V usage is TRBV14 and J usage is TRBJ2-7, with 9 bases lining up with TRBD1. The CDR3 runs to 14 residues. The trim removed 3 bases at V and 3 bases at J, leaving 3 bases unmatched. Germline CDR1 reads SGHDN; CDR2 reads FVKESK. The CDR3 protein is CASSQGQGIYEQYF. For the CDR3, the DNA is TGTGCCAGCAGCCAGGGACAGGGAATCTACGAGCAGTACTTC.

The chain couples TRBV6-2 or TRBV6-3 to TRBJ2-4; no clear D gene. CDR1 is MNHEY and CDR2 is SVGEGT in the germline V gene. V was pared by 5 bases and J by 0 bases, with 8 bases between. This CDR3 spans 14 amino acids. For the CDR3, the DNA is TGTGCCAGCAGTCAGCGTTTAGCCAAAAACATTCAGTACTTC. Translating gives CASSQRLAKNIQYF.

In its sample, this clone was seen many times. The rearrangement joins TRBV6-1 to TRBJ1-2; possible D gene TRBD1, 6 bases. The CDR3 covers 15 residues. Trimming pared 2 bases from V and 5 bases from J, leaving 15 bases between. Germline V gives CDR1 MNHNS, CDR2 SASEGT. In nucleotides, the CDR3 is TGTGCCAGCAGTGAATCGGCGGACAGTACTTATGGCTACACCTTC. This encodes CASSESADSTYGYTF.

This chain links TRBV3-1 (or the pseudogene TRBV3-2) with TRBJ2-1, with 8 bases lining up with TRBD1. The germline gives CDR1 LGHDT, CDR2 YNNKEL (reference sequence). The CDR3 totals 17 residues. V gave up 4 bases and J gave up 7 bases; unmatched junction bases: 15. The CDR3 spells CASSPDGGTGSLNEQFF. The CDR3 nucleotides are TGTGCCAGCAGCCCCGATGGTGGGACAGGCTCTCTGAATGAGCAGTTCTTC.

V is TRBV18 and J is TRBJ1-1; D is undetermined. CDR1 KGHSH and CDR2 LQKENI come from the germline V gene. The CDR3 consists of 13 residues. V shed 3 bases and J shed 8 bases, with 13 bases lying between them. DNA for the CDR3: TGTGCCAGCTCACCCCCGGGTCGGGCGGAAGCTTTCTTT. It is translated as CASSPPGRAEAFF.

V gene TRBV29-1 combines with J gene TRBJ2-5; 7 bases align to TRBD1. The V gene's germline CDR1 is SQVTM and CDR2 ANQGSEA. This CDR3 has 13 residues. V lost 4 bases to trimming and J lost 3 bases; unmatched junction nucleotides: 5. The chain's CDR3 is CSVAPGTEETQYF. The CDR3 nucleotides read TGCAGCGTTGCCCCCGGGACAGAAGAGACCCAGTACTTC. The entire variable domain, with the rest obtained from reference TRBV29-1 and TRBJ2-5, is as follows: SAVISQKPSRDICQRGTSLTIQCQVDSQVTMMFWYRQQPGQSLTLIATANQGSEATYESGFVIDKFPISRPNLTFSTLTVSNMSPEDSSIYLCSVAPGTEETQYFGPGTRLLVL.

This clone was observed once. The rearrangement joins TRBV5-6 to TRBJ2-7, with D unresolved. Germline CDR1 reads SGHDT; CDR2 reads YYEEEE. Trimming took off 2 bases at V and 0 bases at J, with 12 bases between the two ends. The CDR3 loop spans 15 amino acids. The CDR3 DNA reads as TGTGCCAGCAGCTTTATGGGTGGCGGCTCCTACGAGCAGTACTTC. Amino acid sequence: CASSFMGGGSYEQYF.

CDR3 loop: CASSYRDFSGANVLTF. CDR3 bases: TGTGCCAGCAGCTACAGGGACTTCTCTGGGGCCAACGTCCTGACTTTC. The chain recombines TRBV6-5 with TRBJ2-6; D may be TRBD1 or TRBD2 (6 bases each). The length of the CDR3 is 16 residues. Germline V gene data show CDR1 as MNHEY and CDR2 as SVGAGI. The V end lost 6 bases, the J end lost 0 bases, and 12 bases lay between the germline ends.

CDR3 DNA: TGTGCCAGCAGCCTTAGTGGGGGGCGATTTGACAATGAGCAGTTCTTC. Translating it yields CASSLSGGRFDNEQFF. The rearrangement uses TRBV7-2 and TRBJ2-1, with D perhaps being TRBD1 or TRBD2 (6 bases each). CDR1 SGHTA and CDR2 FQGNSA come from the germline V gene. The V end was cut by 5 bases, the J end by 5 bases, with 19 bases between. The CDR3 runs 16 residues.

J is TRBJ1-5 and V is TRBV6-1; no firm D call. V was pared by 3 bases and J by 3 bases, with 9 bases between. Germline CDR1 reads MNHNS; CDR2 reads SASEGT. This CDR3 has 14 amino acids. CDR3 region: CASSDFLLNQPQHF. CDR3 nucleotides: TGTGCCAGCAGTGATTTTCTCCTCAATCAGCCCCAGCATTTT.

This chain uses TRBV7-2 with TRBJ1-1; no clear D. Trimming took off 2 bases at V and 0 bases at J, with 7 bases between the two ends. This CDR3 comprises 14 residues. Per germline, CDR1 SGHTA and CDR2 FQGNSA. For the CDR3, the DNA is TGTGCCAGCAGCTTAATGGGAATGAACACTGAAGCTTTCTTT. Translating it yields CASSLMGMNTEAFF.

In regard to this clone: It is unclear where the CDR3 begins or ends on the DNA, so no DNA is shown, and the CDR3 is as TCRdb lists it. V and J are TRBV12-3 or TRBV12-4 and TRBJ2-7; the table names TRBD1, a call not compared with the DNA. With termini counted, the CDR3 has 12 amino acids. This chain's CDR3 is CASSFLAGEQYF.

The chain uses TRBV9 and TRBJ1-3; maybe TRBD1 (5 bases). Germline CDR1 and CDR2: SGDLS and YYNGEE. V was shortened by 3 bases and J by 0 bases, with 10 bases between the two germline ends. CDR3 length: 15 amino acids. The CDR3 bases are TGTGCCAGCAGCGCCGGGGGGGGCTCTGGAAACACCATATATTTT. It yields the protein CASSAGGGSGNTIYF.